This paragraph reports one T cell receptor beta chain. This entry is derived from a study of T cells in Graves' hyperthyroidism and ophthalmopathy. The CDR3 loop spans 18 amino acids. With V trimmed by 3 bases and J by 2 bases, 10 bases remained unmatched. The germline V gene encodes CDR1 LGHNA and CDR2 YNFKEQ. Stability of Graves' hyperthyroidism was defined as absent ophthalmopathy progression within 18 months. Hyperthyroidism patients were newly diagnosed, had disease duration under 2 months, and were aged 18 to 65 years. The PBMCs had their origin in less than 13 ml of fresh peripheral blood. RNA transcripts served as the template for amplifying TCR beta CDR3 regions. HTBI primers drove first-round RT-PCR of the TCR CDR3. From the multiplex PCR reads, TCRdb called clonotypes with MiXCR, one entry per CDR3 protein. Counted here are hundreds of thousands of distinct CDR3 sequences, 15% to 17% occurring once; the ten biggest clones make up 11% to 15%.

The sequence derives from a woman aged 18-30 years with Graves' hyperthyroidism. The rearrangement links TRBV4-2 to TRBJ2-7; 13 nucleotides agree with TRBD2. The sample taken for sequencing was blood. The CDR3 nucleotides read TGTGCCAGCAGCCAGGAAGGCGGACTAGCGGGAGTTGCCTACGAGCAGTACTTC. This encodes CASSQEGGLAGVAYEQYF.